This TCR beta chain derives from a study of molecular identifiers for immune sequencing clone quantification. The V segment lost 5 bases and the J segment 8 bases; nucleotides outside the gene matches: 5. The V gene's germline CDR1 is KGHSY and CDR2 FQNENV. The CDR3 runs 12 residues. As previously described, bulk TCR libraries were made using listed TCR primers. TCRdb reanalysed the PCR reads using MiXCR and keeps one entry per CDR3 protein. Among about 500,000 distinct CDR3 sequences listed, around 23% were seen once. This clonotype has ten or more counts. The antigen is undetermined. Whole-study results and caveats: Amid roughly 1 million naive cells, spiked Jurkat TCR RNA from one cell was reportedly still detectable. Under 1% of molecules in naive cells, but over 97% of effector molecules, belonged to clones above 20 RNA copies.

This clonotype was sampled from a human donor in good health. Some libraries in this study had Jurkat cell RNA spiked in. This sequence joins TRBV16 and TRBJ1-1, with 7 bases identical to TRBD1. The source material was naive CD8+ T cells from blood, with Jurkat cell RNA spiked in. Subset meaning: FACS-sorted CD8+CD4-CCR7+CD45RA+ naive T cells. The DNA for the CDR3 is TGTGCCAGCAGCGAAAAACAGGGGGAAGCTTTCTTT. Translating gives CASSEKQGEAFF.